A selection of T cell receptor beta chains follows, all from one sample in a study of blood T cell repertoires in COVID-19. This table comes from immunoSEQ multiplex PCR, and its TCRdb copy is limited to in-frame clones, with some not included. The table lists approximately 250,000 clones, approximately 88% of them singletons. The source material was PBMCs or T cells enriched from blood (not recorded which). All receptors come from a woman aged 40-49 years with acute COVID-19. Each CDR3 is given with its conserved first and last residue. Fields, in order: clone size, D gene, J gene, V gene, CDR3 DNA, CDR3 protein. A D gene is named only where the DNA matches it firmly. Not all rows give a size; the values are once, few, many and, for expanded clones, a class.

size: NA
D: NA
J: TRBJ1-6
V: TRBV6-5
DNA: TGTGCCAGCCGAAAGGACAGTCTCTCACCCCTCCACTTT
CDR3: CASRKDSLSPLHF

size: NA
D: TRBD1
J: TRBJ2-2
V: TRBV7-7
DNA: TGTGCTAGCAGCCCCAGGGGGAGCCAAGCCGGGGAGCTGTTTTTT
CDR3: CASSPRGSQAGELFF

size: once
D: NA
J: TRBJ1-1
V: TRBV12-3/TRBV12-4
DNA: TGTGCCACGCAGCTACGAGGAACTGAAGCTTTCTTT
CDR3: CATQLRGTEAFF

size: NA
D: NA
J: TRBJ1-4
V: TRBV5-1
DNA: TGCGCCAGCAGCTTACAGGGTGAAAAACTGTTTTTT
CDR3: CASSLQGEKLFF

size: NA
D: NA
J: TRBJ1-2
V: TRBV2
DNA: TGTGCCTCTCAATACCGGGATGGCTACACCTTC
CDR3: CASQYRDGYTF

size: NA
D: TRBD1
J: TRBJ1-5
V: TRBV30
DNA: TGTGCCTGGGGGACAGGGAATCAGCCCCAGCATTTT
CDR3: CAWGTGNQPQHF

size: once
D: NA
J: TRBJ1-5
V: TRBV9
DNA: TGTGCCAGCAGCGGACACTCTAGCAATCAGCCCCAGCATTTT
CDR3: CASSGHSSNQPQHF

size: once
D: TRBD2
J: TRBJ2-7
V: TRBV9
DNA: TGTGCCAGCAGCGTTTCTAGCGGGGGGACGCTGTACGAGCAGTACTTC
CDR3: CASSVSSGGTLYEQYF

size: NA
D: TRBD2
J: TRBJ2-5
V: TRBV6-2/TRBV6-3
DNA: TGTGCCAGCAGCCTTAGGGGACTAGCGGGGGGGCCGGCGCGGGAGACCCAGTACTTC
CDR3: CASSLRGLAGGPARETQYF

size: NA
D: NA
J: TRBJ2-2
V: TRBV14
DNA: TGTGCCAGCAGCCAAGGGCTAGCCCGAGGAGGGACCGGGGAGCTGTTTTTT
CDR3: CASSQGLARGGTGELFF

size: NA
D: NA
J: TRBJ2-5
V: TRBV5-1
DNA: TGCGCCAGCAGCGCCGGGGGTCCGCAAGAGACCCAGTACTTC
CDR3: CASSAGGPQETQYF

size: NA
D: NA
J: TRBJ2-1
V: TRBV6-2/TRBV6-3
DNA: TGTGCCAGCAGTTACCTTACCCGGTACAATGAGCAGTTCTTC
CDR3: CASSYLTRYNEQFF

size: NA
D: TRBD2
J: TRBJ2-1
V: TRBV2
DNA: TGTGCCAGAGATGGAGATCGTTCGAGGACTAGCGTCAATGAGCAGTTCTTC
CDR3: CARDGDRSRTSVNEQFF

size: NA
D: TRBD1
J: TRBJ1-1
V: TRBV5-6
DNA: TGTGCCAGCAGCCCATCGGGACAGGGGGCTGCGATGAACACTGAAGCTTTCTTT
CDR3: CASSPSGQGAAMNTEAFF

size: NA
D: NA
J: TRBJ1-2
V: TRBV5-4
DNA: TGTGCCAGCAGTACCGGCGGGAGACAGGATGGCTACACCTTC
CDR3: CASSTGGRQDGYTF

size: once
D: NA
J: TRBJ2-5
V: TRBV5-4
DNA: TGTGCCAGCAGCTTGGTTACGGGAACAGAGACCCAGTACTTC
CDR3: CASSLVTGTETQYF

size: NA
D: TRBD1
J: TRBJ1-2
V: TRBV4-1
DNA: TGCGCCAGCAGCCAGGGGGCGACAGGGAGCTATGGCTACACCTTC
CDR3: CASSQGATGSYGYTF

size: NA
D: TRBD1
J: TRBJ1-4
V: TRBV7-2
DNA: TGTGCCAGCAGCGTCCGACAGGGAAACGAAAAACTGTTTTTT
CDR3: CASSVRQGNEKLFF

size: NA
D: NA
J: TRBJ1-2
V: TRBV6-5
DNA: TGTGCCAGCAGGCTGACAGTTAACTATGGCTACACCTTC
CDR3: CASRLTVNYGYTF

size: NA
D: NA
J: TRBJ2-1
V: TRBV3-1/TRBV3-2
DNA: TGTGCCAGCAGCCAAAGGCCCGGACAGCCCAATGAGCAGTTCTTC
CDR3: CASSQRPGQPNEQFF

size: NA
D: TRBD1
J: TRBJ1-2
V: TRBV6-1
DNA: TGTGCCAGCAGTGAAGCGCCCGACAGGGGGCGCCGGGATGGCTACACCTTC
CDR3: CASSEAPDRGRRDGYTF

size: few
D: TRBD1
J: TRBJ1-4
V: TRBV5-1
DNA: TGCGCCAGCAGCGGAACACAGGGGGGAAATGAAAAACTGTTTTTT
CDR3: CASSGTQGGNEKLFF

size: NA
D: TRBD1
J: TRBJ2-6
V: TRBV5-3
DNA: TGTGCCAGAAGCCCGGACAGGGCTAGCTCTGGGGCCAACGTCCTGACTTTC
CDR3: CARSPDRASSGANVLTF

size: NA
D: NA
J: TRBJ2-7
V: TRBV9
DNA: TGTGCCAGCAGCCCACGAGGGTTGGGGGCCGCCTACGAGCAGTACTTC
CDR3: CASSPRGLGAAYEQYF

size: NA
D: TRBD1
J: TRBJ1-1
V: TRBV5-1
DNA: TGCGCCAGCAGCGGGGGACAGATGAACACTGAAGCTTTCTTT
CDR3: CASSGGQMNTEAFF

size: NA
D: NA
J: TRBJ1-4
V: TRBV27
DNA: TGTGCCAGCAAGGGGAACAAGAATGAAAAACTGTTTTTT
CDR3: CASKGNKNEKLFF

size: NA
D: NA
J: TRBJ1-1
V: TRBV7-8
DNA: TGTGCCAGCAGCGCACAAATGAACACTGAAGCTTTCTTT
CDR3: CASSAQMNTEAFF

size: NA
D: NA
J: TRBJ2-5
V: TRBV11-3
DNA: TGTGCCAGCAGCCGGGACTTCCAGGAGACCCAGTACTTC
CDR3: CASSRDFQETQYF